This T cell receptor beta chain was observed in a study of cytomegalovirus exposure and HLA in healthy donors. Study-level points and caveats: For cytomegalovirus status, the classifier reportedly gave diagnoses with high specificity and sensitivity. The presence/absence work took it that sequencing depth was about the same across donors.

The V gene end was trimmed by 4 bases and the J gene end by 1 base; junction bases not matched to a gene: 7. CDR1 and CDR2 from the germline V gene are SGHRS and YFSETQ. There are 16 residues in the CDR3. As regards this clone: Its cognate antigen is unknown.

The primer mix had 60 Vbeta and 13 Jbeta primers. This table comes from immunoSEQ multiplex PCR, and its TCRdb copy is limited to in-frame clones, with some not included. The sample has 150,000 to 200,000 clones; about four fifths are singletons. V and J are TRBV5-1 and TRBJ2-2, with 7 bases matching TRBD2. The material sequenced was PBMCs. The source of this sequence is a woman aged 50 to 60 in good health and CMV-seronegative. CDR3 amino acids: CASSPTRGENTGELFF. As DNA, the CDR3 is TGCGCCAGCAGCCCCACCCGGGGGGAGAACACCGGGGAGCTGTTTTTT.